The source of this T cell receptor (beta chain) is a study of blood T cell repertoires in COVID-19 (dated by TCRdb to about 2020). Context from the whole study: The collaborator samples originated in the United States, Italy and Spain and spanned the acute and convalescent phases of COVID-19. The prospective study material was composed of cDNA or gDNA derived from T cells, B-cell-depleted T cells, or PBMCs. Subjects who had been exposed to COVID-19, were actively infected with it, or had recovered from it provided the deeply sampled blood TCRbeta repertoires that made up the dataset. The repertoires were released in a freely available public database intended as a resource for research on the immune response to SARS-CoV-2. Samples came from the ongoing ImmuneRACE study (first 160 participants) plus 1,254 subjects from 6 global collaborators. A de-identified subject ID, COVID-19 status, age in years and sex were almost always included in the sample metadata. Where available, HLA class I and class II types were obtained from metadata supplied by the sample provider rather than from assay-based typing.

A word on this clone: The antigen this receptor binds is unknown. Per-nucleotide qualities are absent, and no much larger clonotype sits a single base away.

One collaborating source in Seattle enrolled patients during active infection and followed them longitudinally through the course of disease. The collaborating institutions used their own protocols to collect whole blood in K2EDTA tubes. For TCRbeta analysis, collaborator samples were shipped as frozen whole blood, as isolated PBMCs, or as DNA extracted from either sample type. TCRbeta CDR3 regions were amplified from genomic DNA by means of the immunoSEQ Assay, a bias-controlled multiplex PCR. Processing in the source paper ran as follows. The number of nucleated cells in each sample was estimated from the amplification of reference gene primers within the assay. To quantify the absolute abundance of each unique TCRbeta CDR3 rearrangement, sequence reads were collapsed and filtered. For each sample, productive Simpson clonality was calculated by taking the square root of Simpson's diversity index across productive rearrangements. TCRdb re-hosts the immuneACCESS table, in-frame sequences only. Its copies lack some clones; in the studies checked, an unresolved V gene accounts for under half of them, and the cause for the rest is not known. Clone size and the V and J calls come from that table; the DNA yielded D and trimming. The sample table shows around 400,000 clones, and about 87% are seen once. Of the sample, 2% to 2.5% falls within the top ten clones.

Results and caveats for the whole study, not just this receptor: The quantity of clinical and demographic metadata differed by source and by participant and was supplied without curation.

Including the terminal cysteine and phenylalanine, the CDR3 comprises 15 residues. Only the CDR3 portion is preserved as DNA: 45 bases, with reading frame beginning at the first base. V and J are trimmed by 1 base and 2 bases, and the gene matches miss 4 bases of the junction. The germline V gene encodes CDR1 LGHNA and CDR2 YNFKEQ. This TCR derives from an older woman with COVID-19, enrolled during active disease. The chain couples TRBV4-2 to TRBJ2-5, and 7 junction bases match TRBD2. Sequenced input: peripheral blood. The CDR3 protein sequence reads: CASSQAGLPQETQYF. The DNA reads as follows: TGTGCCAGCAGCCAAGCGGGACTACCACAAGAGACCCAGTACTTC.